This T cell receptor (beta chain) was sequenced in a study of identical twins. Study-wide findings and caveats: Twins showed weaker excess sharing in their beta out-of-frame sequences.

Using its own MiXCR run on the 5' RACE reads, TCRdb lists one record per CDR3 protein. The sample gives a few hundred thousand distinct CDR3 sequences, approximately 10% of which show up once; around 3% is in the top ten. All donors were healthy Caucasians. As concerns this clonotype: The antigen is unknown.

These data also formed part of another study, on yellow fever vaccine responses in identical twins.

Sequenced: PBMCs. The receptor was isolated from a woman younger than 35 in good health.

CDR3 amino acids: CASSILQFGRSYNEQFF. DNA of the CDR3: TGTGCCAGTAGTATACTTCAGTTTGGTCGATCTTACAATGAGCAGTTCTTC. The V gene is TRBV19, the J gene TRBJ2-1; D remains ambiguous. Germline assignment: CDR1 LNHDA and CDR2 SQIVND (reference sequence). This CDR3 has 17 residues. V lost 2 bases and J lost 4, with 18 bases in between.